This T cell receptor (beta chain) was captured in a study of blood T cells in healthy people across ages. Germline V gene data show CDR1 as SGDLS and CDR2 as YYNGEE. V dropped 4 bases and J dropped 0; count of bases not matched to a gene: 9. The CDR3 sequence is 16 residues long. This clonotype has ten or more counts. Next came a second PCR, run for about 6 to 12 cycles, which used a sample-barcoded 5' primer along with a J-beta primer mix. TCRdb re-derived calls from the 5' RACE reads in MiXCR, one entry per CDR3 protein. The repertoire holds hundreds of thousands of distinct CDR3 sequences, with less than 35% as singletons.

The sequence derives from a woman of 80 years or more in good health. The source material was blood. This chain joins TRBV9 and TRBJ2-7; 8 bases line up with TRBD2. The CDR3 DNA sequence: TGTGCCAGCAGCCCCCGGGGGGGGTCCTTCTCCTACGAGCAGTACTTC. Its protein product is CASSPRGGSFSYEQYF.